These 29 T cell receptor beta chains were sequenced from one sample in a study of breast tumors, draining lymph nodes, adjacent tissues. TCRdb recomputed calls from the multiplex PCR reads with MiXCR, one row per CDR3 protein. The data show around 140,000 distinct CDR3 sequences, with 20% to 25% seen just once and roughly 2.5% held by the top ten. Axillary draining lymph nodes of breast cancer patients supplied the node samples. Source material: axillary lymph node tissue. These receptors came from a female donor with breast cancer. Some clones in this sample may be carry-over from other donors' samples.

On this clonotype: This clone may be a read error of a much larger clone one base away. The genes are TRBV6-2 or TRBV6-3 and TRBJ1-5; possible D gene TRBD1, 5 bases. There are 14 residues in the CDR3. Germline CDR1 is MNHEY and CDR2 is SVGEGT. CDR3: CASSWSGSNQSQHF. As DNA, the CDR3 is TGTGCCAGCAGTTGGTCAGGGAGCAATCAGTCCCAGCATTTT.

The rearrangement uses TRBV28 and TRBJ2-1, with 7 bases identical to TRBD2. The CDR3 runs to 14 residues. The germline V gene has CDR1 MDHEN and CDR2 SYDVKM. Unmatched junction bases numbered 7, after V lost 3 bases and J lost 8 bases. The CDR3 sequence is CASSLLAETDEQFF. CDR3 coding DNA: TGTGCCAGCAGTTTGCTAGCGGAAACGGATGAGCAGTTCTTC. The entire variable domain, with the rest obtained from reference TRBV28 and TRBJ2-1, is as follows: DVKVTQSSRYLVKRTGEKVFLECVQDMDHENMFWYRQDPGLGLRLIYFSYDVKMKEKGDIPEGYSVSREKKERFSLILESASTNQTSMYLCASSLLAETDEQFFGPGTRLTVL.

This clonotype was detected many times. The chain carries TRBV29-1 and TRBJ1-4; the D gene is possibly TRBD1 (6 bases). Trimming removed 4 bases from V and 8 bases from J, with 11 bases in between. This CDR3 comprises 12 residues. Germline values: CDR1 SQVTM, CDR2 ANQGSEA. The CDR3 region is CSVGKGGEKLFF. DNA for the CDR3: TGCAGCGTTGGAAAGGGGGGGGAAAAACTGTTTTTT.

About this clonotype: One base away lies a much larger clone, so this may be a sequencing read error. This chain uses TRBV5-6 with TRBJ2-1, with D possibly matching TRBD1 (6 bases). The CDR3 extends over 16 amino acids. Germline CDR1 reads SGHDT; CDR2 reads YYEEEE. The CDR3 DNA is TGTGCCAGCAGCTTTTTCCAGGGGCTCTCCTACTATGAGCAGTTCTTC. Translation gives CASSFFQGLSYYEQFF.

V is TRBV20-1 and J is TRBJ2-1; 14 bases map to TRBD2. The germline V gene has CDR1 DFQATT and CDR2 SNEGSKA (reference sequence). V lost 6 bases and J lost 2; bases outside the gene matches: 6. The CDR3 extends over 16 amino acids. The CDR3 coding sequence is TGCAGTGCCCCCAGACTAGCGGGAGGGGCCTACAATGAGCAGTTCTTC. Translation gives CSAPRLAGGAYNEQFF.

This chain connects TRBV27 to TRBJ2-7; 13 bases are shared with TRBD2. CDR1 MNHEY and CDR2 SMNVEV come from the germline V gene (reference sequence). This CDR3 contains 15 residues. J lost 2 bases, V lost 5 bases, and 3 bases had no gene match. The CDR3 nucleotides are TGTGCCAGCAGTACTAGCGGGAGGGCCACCTACGAGCAGTACTTC. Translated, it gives CASSTSGRATYEQYF.

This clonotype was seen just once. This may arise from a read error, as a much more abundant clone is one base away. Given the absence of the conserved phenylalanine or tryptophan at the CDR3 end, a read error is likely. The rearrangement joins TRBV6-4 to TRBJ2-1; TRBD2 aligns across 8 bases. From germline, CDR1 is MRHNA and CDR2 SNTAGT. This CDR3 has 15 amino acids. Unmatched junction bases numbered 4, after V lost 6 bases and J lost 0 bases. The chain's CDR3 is CASSLSGTSYNEQFL. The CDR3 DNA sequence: TGTGCCAGCAGCCTTAGCGGGACCTCCTACAATGAGCAGTTCCTC.

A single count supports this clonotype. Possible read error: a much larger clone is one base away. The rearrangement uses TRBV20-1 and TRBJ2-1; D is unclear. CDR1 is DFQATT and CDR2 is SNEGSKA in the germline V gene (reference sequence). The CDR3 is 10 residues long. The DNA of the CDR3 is TGCAGTGCTAGATCCAATGAGCAGCTCTTC. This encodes CSARSNEQLF.

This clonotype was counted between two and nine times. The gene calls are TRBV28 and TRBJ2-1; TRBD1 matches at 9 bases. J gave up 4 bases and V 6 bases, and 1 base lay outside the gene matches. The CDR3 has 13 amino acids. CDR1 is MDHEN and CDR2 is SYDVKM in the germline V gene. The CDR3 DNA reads TGTGCCAGCAGGGACAGGGGTTACAATGAGCAGTTCTTC. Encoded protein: CASRDRGYNEQFF. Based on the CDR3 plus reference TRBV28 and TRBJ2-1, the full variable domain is DVKVTQSSRYLVKRTGEKVFLECVQDMDHENMFWYRQDPGLGLRLIYFSYDVKMKEKGDIPEGYSVSREKKERFSLILESASTNQTSMYLCASRDRGYNEQFFGPGTRLTVL.

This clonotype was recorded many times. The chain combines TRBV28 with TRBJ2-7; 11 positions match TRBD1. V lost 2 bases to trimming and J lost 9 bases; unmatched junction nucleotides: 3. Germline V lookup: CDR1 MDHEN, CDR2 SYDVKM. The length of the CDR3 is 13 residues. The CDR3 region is CASSLGTGGGQYF. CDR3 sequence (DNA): TGTGCCAGCAGTTTAGGGACAGGGGGAGGGCAGTACTTC.

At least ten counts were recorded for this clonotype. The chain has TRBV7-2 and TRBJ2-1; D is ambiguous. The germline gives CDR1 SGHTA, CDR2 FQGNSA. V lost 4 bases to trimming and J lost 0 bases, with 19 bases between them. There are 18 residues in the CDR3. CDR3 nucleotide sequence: TGTGCCAGCAGCTCTCTGCTAGAGAGTGGAGTCTCCTACAATGAGCAGTTCTTC. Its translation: CASSSLLESGVSYNEQFF.

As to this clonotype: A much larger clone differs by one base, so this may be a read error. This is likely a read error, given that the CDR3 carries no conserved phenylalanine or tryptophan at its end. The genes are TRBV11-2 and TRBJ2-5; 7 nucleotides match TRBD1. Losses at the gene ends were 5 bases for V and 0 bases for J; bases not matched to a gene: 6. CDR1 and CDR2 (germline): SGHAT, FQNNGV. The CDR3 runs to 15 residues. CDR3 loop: CASSKRQGNQETQYS. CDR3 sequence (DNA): TGTGCCAGCAGCAAAAGACAGGGAAACCAAGAGACCCAGTACTCC.

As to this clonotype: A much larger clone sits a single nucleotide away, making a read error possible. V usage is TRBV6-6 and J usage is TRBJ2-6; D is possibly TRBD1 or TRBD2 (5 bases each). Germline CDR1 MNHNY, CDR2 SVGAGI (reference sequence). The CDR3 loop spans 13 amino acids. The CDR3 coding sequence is TGTGCCAGCAGTTACCCCGGGGCCAACGTCCTGGCTTTC. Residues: CASSYPGANVLAF.

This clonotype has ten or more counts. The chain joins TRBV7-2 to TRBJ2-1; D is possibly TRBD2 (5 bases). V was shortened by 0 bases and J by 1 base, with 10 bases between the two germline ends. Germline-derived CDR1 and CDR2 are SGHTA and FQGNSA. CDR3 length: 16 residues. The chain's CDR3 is CASSLADGLSYNEQFF. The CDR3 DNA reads TGTGCCAGCAGCTTAGCCGATGGACTGTCCTACAATGAGCAGTTCTTC.

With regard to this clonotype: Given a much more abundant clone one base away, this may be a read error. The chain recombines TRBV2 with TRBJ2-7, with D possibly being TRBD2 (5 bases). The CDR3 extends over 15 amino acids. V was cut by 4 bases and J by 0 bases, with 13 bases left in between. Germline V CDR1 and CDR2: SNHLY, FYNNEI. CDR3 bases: TGTGCCAGCAGTGGATCGGGAAGAGGCTCCTACGAGCAGTACTTC. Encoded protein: CASSGSGRGSYEQYF.

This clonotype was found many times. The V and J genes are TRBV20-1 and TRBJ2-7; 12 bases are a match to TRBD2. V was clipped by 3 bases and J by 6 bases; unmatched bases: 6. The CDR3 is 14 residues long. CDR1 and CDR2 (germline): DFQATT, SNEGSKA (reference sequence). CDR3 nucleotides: TGCAGTGCTAGCCCGACTAGCGGGAGTGCCGAGCAGTACTTC. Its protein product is CSASPTSGSAEQYF.

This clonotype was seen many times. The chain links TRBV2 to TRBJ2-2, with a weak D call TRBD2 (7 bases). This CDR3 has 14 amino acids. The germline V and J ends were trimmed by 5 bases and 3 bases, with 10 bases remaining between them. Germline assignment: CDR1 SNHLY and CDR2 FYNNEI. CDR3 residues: CASSWGGYTGELFF. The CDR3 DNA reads TGTGCCAGCAGTTGGGGGGGCTACACCGGGGAGCTGTTTTTT.

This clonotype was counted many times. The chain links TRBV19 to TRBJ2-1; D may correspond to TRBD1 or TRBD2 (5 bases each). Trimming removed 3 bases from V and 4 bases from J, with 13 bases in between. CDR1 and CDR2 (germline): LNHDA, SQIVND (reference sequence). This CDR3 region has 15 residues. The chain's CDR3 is CASSIGTALYNEQFF. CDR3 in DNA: TGTGCCAGTAGTATCGGGACGGCTTTATACAATGAGCAGTTCTTC.

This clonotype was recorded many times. CDR3 residues: CASSYSRRRTTNEKLFF. The CDR3 bases are TGTGCCAGCAGTTACTCCCGGCGGAGAACAACTAATGAAAAACTGTTTTTT. The rearrangement links TRBV6-6 to TRBJ1-4; no reliable D call. The germline V gene has CDR1 MNHNY and CDR2 SVGAGI (reference sequence). Trimming took 0 bases from V and 0 from J, leaving 11 bases between them. The CDR3 loop spans 17 amino acids.

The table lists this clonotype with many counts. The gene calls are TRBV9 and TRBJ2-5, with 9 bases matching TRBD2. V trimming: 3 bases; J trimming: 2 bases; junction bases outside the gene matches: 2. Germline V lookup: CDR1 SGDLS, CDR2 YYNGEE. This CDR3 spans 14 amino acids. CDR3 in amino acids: CASSASGRQETQYF. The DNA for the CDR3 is TGTGCCAGCAGCGCCAGCGGGAGGCAAGAGACCCAGTACTTC.

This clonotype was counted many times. CDR3 region: CSAREGKLGGGNEQFF. DNA for the CDR3: TGCAGTGCTAGAGAAGGGAAGCTCGGAGGGGGCAATGAGCAGTTCTTC. V gene TRBV20-1 combines with J gene TRBJ2-1; D is perhaps TRBD1 or TRBD2 (6 bases each). CDR3 length: 16 amino acids. The V gene's germline CDR1 is DFQATT and CDR2 SNEGSKA (reference sequence). V gave up 0 bases and J gave up 6 bases, with 18 bases separating them.

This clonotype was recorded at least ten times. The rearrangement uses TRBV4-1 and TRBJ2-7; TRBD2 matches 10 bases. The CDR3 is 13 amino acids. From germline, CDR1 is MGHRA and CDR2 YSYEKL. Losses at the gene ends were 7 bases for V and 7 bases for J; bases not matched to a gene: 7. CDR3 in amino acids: CASKPSGRGEQYF. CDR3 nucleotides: TGCGCCAGCAAACCTAGCGGGAGAGGGGAGCAGTACTTC.

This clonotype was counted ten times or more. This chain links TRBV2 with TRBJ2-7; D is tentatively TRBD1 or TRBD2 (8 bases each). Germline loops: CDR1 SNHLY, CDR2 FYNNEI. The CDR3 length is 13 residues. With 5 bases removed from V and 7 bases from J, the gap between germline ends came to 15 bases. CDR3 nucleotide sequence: TGTGCCAGCAGTTATAGCGGGACAGGTGAGCAGTACTTC. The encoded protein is CASSYSGTGEQYF.

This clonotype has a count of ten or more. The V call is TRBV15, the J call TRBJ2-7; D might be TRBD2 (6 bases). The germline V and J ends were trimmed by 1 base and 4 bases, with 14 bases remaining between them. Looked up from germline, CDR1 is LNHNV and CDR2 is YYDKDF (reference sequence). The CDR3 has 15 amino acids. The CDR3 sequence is CATSRAGEGGYEQYF. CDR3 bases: TGTGCCACCAGCAGAGCGGGGGAAGGCGGATACGAGCAGTACTTC.

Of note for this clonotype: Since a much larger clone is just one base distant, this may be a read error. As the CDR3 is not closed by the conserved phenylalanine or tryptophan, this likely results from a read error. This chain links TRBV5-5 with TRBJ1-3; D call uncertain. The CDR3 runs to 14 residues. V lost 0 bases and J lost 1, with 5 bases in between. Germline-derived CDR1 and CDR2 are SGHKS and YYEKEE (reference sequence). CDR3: CASSLAGSGNTIYL. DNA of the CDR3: TGTGCCAGCAGCTTGGCTGGGTCTGGAAACACCATATATCTT.

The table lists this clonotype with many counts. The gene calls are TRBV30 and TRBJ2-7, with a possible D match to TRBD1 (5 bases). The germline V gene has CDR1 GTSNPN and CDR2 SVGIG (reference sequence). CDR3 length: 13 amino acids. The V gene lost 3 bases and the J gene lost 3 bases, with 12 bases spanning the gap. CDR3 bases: TGTGCCTGGAGAGGGGCGGTAGGCTACGAGCAGTACTTC. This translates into CAWRGAVGYEQYF.

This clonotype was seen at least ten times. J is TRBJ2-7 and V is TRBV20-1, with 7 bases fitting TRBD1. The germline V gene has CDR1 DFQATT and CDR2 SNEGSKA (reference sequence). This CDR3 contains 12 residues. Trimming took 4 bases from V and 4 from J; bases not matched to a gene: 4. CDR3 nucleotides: TGCAGTGCTACAGGGGGTGGGTACGAGCAGTACTTC. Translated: CSATGGGYEQYF.

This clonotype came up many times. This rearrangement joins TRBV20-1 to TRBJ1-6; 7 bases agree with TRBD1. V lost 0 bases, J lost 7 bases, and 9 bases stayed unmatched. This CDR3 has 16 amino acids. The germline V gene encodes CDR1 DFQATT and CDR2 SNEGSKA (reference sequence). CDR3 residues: CSARDIRDSPNSPLHF. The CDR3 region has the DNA TGCAGTGCTAGAGATATTCGGGACAGCCCAAATTCACCCCTCCACTTT.

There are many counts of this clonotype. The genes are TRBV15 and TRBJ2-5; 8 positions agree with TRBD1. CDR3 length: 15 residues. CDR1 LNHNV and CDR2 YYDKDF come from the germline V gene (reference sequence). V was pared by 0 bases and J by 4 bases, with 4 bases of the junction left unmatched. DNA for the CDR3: TGTGCCACCAGCAGAGACCCCGACAGGGGAGAGACCCAGTACTTC. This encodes CATSRDPDRGETQYF.